This T cell receptor beta chain is drawn from a study of T cell responses to AZD1222 COVID-19 vaccine. Findings and caveats of the study: Following two doses of AZD1222, Spike-specific TCR breadth and depth rose. Unmutated variant regions are reportedly the target of nearly half of TCRs that are spike-specific. All repertoire sampling was performed exclusively after the peak T cell response.

With respect to this clone: The antigen is unknown.

Using immunoSEQ multiplex PCR, the repertoire was profiled, and TCRdb retains in-frame clones only, with some absent. This table has roughly 100,000 clones, around 90% appearing once. This specimen was peripheral blood, taken on day 0 of AZD1222 vaccination. This receptor was taken from an adult in good health.

The CDR3 region has the DNA TGCGCCAGCAGCTTCTCACTGACCTCCACTGAAGCTTTCTTT. Its protein product is CASSFSLTSTEAFF. The V gene is TRBV5-1, the J gene TRBJ1-1; D is unresolved. CDR1 SGHRS and CDR2 YFSETQ come from the germline V gene. The CDR3 covers 14 residues. Trimming left V 2 bases short and J 4 bases short, with 12 bases between.